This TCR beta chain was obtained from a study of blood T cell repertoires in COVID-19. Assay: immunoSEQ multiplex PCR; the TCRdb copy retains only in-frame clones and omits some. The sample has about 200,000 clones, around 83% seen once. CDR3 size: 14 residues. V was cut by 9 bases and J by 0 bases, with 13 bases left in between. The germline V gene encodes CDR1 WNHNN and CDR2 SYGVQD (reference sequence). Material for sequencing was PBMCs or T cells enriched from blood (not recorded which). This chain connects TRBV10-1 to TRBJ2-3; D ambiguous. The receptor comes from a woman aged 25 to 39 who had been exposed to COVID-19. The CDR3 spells CASSDLTSTDTQYF. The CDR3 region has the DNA TGCGCCAGTTCCGACTTGACTAGCACAGATACGCAGTATTTT.